This TCR beta chain was profiled in a study of early T cells in non-severe SARS-CoV-2 infection (dated by TCRdb to the early 2020s). For context, the study as a whole: Because TCR sequencing was done on bulk RNA from unsorted whole blood, the alpha and beta chains could not be paired. What the authors observed across the whole study: VDJdb matching was skewed toward anti-spike CD8 responses and likely underestimated virus-specific expansions, missing private and CD4 specificities.

The receptor library was made with 5' RACE. Data came from a NextSeq 500. To correct for sequencing error and PCR bias, the TCR library protocol tagged individual cDNA molecules with unique molecular identifiers. Sequencing covered both TCR alpha and beta chains, and within each sample the abundances of alpha and beta sequences were tightly co-correlated. On the authors' methods: V gene, J gene and CDR3 annotation of TCR sequences was performed with Decombinator V4. Expanded TCRs were defined as changing significantly between any two time points under a Poisson model with p below 0.0001. TCR abundances were normalised to the total number of TCRs sequenced per sample and expressed as counts per million. MAIT TCRs were defined by TRAV1-2 paired with TRAJ12, TRAJ20 or TRAJ33, and iNKT TCRs by TRAV10 paired with TRAJ18. VDJdb, accessed 1 November 2021, was searched for CMV, EBV and SARS-CoV-2 annotated TCRs, excluding TCRs annotated for multiple antigens. TCRdb trimmed the raw reads at Q25, called clones with MiXCR and kept productive beta chains. Each entry merges the rows of one CDR3 protein and shows their most common DNA and genes. The V and J calls here are based on TCRdb, not the publication. The sample has about 76,000 distinct CDR3 sequences on record, 11% of them singletons. Approximately 4.5% of the sample rests with the top ten.

Counted from cysteine to phenylalanine, this CDR3 has 14 amino acids. The CDR3 DNA has 42 bases and is translated from base 1. The junction shows trimming of 3 bases on V and 2 bases on J, plus 9 bases between the germline ends. This clonotype was detected ten times or more. What this receptor recognizes is not known. Base qualities are not recorded, but no much larger clone differs from it by a single base. A case-control design nested within a healthcare worker cohort in London, UK, was used, with weekly nasopharyngeal swab PCR tests and blood sampling performed. Between 23 and 31 March 2020, the week of the UK lockdown, healthcare workers were enrolled and then followed up weekly for as long as 16 weeks.

This sequence uses TRBV12-3 or TRBV12-4 and TRBJ2-3, and perhaps TRBD1 as D gene, on 5 matching bases. The source is an adult who was a healthcare worker with PCR-confirmed SARS-CoV-2 infection or an uninfected control (not recorded which). The specimen sequenced was whole blood. The CDR3 loop reads CASSFGRATDTQYF. The DNA reads as follows: TGTGCCAGCAGTTTTGGCAGGGCCACAGATACGCAGTATTTT.